Listed here is a single T cell receptor beta chain. No antigen is known for it. Per-nucleotide qualities are absent, and no much larger clonotype sits a single base away. This sample was included in a study of CD8 T cells in Susac syndrome (dated by TCRdb to between 2017 and 2020). Study-level background: Among the sequenced Susac syndrome patients, about 6 had clinically active disease and 8 or 9 were in clinical remission. At blood withdrawal, Susac syndrome patients were therapy-naive, treated with corticosteroids (with IVIg additionally given to some), or treated with IVIg alone. The study used repertoire sequencing to test whether antigen drove CD8+ T cell activation and differentiation in Susac syndrome. General study outcomes and caveats: The CD4+ T cell repertoire of patients with Susac syndrome showed no detectable clonal expansion. The number of individuals in the TCR sequencing and HLA analysis was acknowledged as relatively small.

Peripheral blood CD8+ and CD4+ T cells from healthy donors, Susac syndrome patients and multiple sclerosis patients were profiled by high-throughput TCR beta sequencing. Susac syndrome patients met recently defined diagnostic criteria for definite or probable disease. CD8+ TEMRA cells were enriched by FACS, while bulk CD8+ and CD4+ T cells were purified by magnetic negative isolation. Blood was drawn into EDTA tubes, processed within 24 hours, and PBMCs were isolated by density gradient centrifugation. PBMCs intended for TCR sequencing were cryopreserved in liquid nitrogen and thawed later in a water bath at 37 degrees C. The sorted or isolated CD4+, CD8+ and CD8+ TEMRA cells reached a purity of at least 90%. The CDR3 measures 16 amino acids from cysteine to phenylalanine. Only the CDR3 DNA is retained, 48 bases long and in frame from the first base. Relative to germline, V is 2 bases shorter and J is 5 bases shorter, with 16 bases between their ends. CDR1 is given as KGHSH and CDR2 as LQKENI, both from the germline V gene.

RNA was extracted using the RNeasy kit, and roughly 0.5 to 1 ug of the RNA was reverse transcribed with random hexamers. The immunoSEQ multiplex PCR assay, covering 54 Vbeta and 13 Jbeta segments, was used to amplify TCR beta CDR3 regions. Bias from PCR amplification was corrected by using a synthetic template baseline for primer optimization and for computational correction. The study's processing was this. Reads were annotated to V, D and J genes per IMGT and analyzed with immunoSEQ Analyzer, keeping only productive sequences. Clonality was computed as one minus Shannon entropy normalized by log2 of the number of productive unique sequences. Public and private clones were assessed among the 100 most prevalent clones of each patient and control. Susac-specific clones were defined as absent from healthy and MS cohorts, about 1,100 published viral clones and other ImmuneACCESS disease sequences. TCRdb applied fastp at Q25 and MiXCR to the public reads, then kept only in-frame beta chains. Every entry covers one CDR3 protein and lists the most common genes and DNA from its rows. The V and J calls and clone size are TCRdb's, not the authors'. The sample profile shows roughly 180,000 distinct CDR3 sequences; around 94% of them were found once. The top ten clonotypes cover approximately 0.099% of the sample.

This TCR was sampled from a human donor with Susac syndrome. The sequenced material came from CD4+ T cells from PBMCs. In this chain, TRBV18 is recombined with TRBJ2-1; no D segment can be confidently identified. The nucleotide sequence reads as follows: TGTGCCAGCTCACCAGGGTTCTCCTTACCAAACAATGAGCAGTTCTTC. This encodes CASSPGFSLPNNEQFF.